This T cell receptor (beta chain) was sequenced during a study of shared clonotypes between healthy human individuals. Looking at the study overall: Serving as donors were a couple of women and a few men, whose ages spanned 18 to 49. General study points: Clonotypes shared by all four donors outscored non-shared clonotypes in generation probability.

The CDR3 sequence is 13 residues long. Germline V gene lookup returns CDR1 LNHDA and CDR2 SQIVND (reference sequence). V dropped 7 bases and J dropped 3; count of bases not matched to a gene: 3. This clone was detected only a few times. The target antigen is unknown. Donors, without exception, were Caucasian adults residing in Nashville, Tennessee. Sequencing used immunoSEQ multiplex PCR; TCRdb keeps in-frame clones, though not all of them. The data show some 300,000 clones, 73% seen once. The chain combines TRBV19 with TRBJ1-5; 7 bases map to TRBD1. Sequencing used memory CD4+ T cells sorted from blood. Subset meaning: CD45RA-negative fraction. This sequence originates from a man aged 30 to 39 in good health. The CDR3 nucleotides are TGTGCCAGTATGGACAGGACCAATCAGCCCCAGCATTTT. Its protein product is CASMDRTNQPQHF.